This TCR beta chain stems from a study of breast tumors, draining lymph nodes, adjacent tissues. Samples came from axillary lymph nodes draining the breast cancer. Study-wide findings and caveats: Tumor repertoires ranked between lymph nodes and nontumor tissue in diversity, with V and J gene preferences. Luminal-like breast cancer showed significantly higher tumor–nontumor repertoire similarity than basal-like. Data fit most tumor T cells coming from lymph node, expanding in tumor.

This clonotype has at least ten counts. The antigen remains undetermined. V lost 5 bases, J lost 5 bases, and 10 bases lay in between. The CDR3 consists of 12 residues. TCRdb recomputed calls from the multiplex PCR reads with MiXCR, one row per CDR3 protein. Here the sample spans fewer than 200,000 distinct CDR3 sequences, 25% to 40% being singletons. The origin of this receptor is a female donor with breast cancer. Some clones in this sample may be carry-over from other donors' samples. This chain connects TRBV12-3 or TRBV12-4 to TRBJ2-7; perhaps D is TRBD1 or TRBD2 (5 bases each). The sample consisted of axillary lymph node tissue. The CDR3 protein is CASSPLGDEQYF. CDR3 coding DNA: TGTGCCAGCAGTCCCCTGGGGGACGAGCAGTACTTC.